The 19 T cell receptor beta chains listed next were all sequenced from one sample in a study of blood T cell repertoires in COVID-19. This table comes from immunoSEQ multiplex PCR, and its TCRdb copy is limited to in-frame clones, with some not included. Counted here are 200,000 to 300,000 clones, approximately 86% occurring once; the ten biggest clones make up about 5%. The material sequenced was peripheral blood. Receptor source: a woman aged 60-75 years with COVID-19, enrolled during active disease.

V gene TRBV27 combines with J gene TRBJ2-1, with 9 positions matching TRBD2. Germline V lookup: CDR1 MNHEY, CDR2 SMNVEV (reference sequence). With 6 bases clipped from V and 1 base from J, the junction kept 7 bases outside the gene matches. CDR3 length equals 16 residues. The CDR3 coding sequence is TGTGCCAGCAGGGCTAGCGGGACTTGGTCCTACAATGAGCAGTTCTTC. It codes for CASRASGTWSYNEQFF.

The chain is built from TRBV10-3 and TRBJ1-1, with TRBD1 as a possible D gene (5 bases). V lost 0 bases and J lost 2, with 13 bases in between. Per the germline V gene, CDR1 is ENHRY and CDR2 is SYGVKD. This CDR3 contains 16 residues. CDR3 sequence reads: CAISESDTVLNTEAFF. CDR3 DNA sequence: TGTGCCATCAGTGAGTCGGACACAGTTCTTAACACTGAAGCTTTCTTT.

J is TRBJ1-1 and V is TRBV10-3; D not resolved. CDR1 is ENHRY, CDR2 SYGVKD, per germline. The CDR3 runs 13 residues. V was shortened by 10 bases and J by 3 bases, with 15 bases between the two germline ends. Here the CDR3 reads CATGRRQDTEAFF. In nucleotides, the CDR3 is TGTGCCACCGGCAGACGACAAGACACTGAAGCTTTCTTT.

In its sample, this clone was seen many times. DNA for the CDR3: TGTGCCAGCAGCTTAGCGGGCCGGAGGGAGCAGTTCTTC. It specifies CASSLAGRREQFF. The chain is built from TRBV7-6 and TRBJ2-1; tentative D call: TRBD2 (5 bases). The CDR3 is made up of 13 amino acids. V was pared by 0 bases and J by 10 bases, with 10 bases between. Germline-derived CDR1 and CDR2 are SGHVS and FNYEAQ.

The J gene is TRBJ2-1, the V gene TRBV5-4; TRBD2 matches at 10 bases. V lost 3 bases to trimming and J lost 0 bases; unmatched junction nucleotides: 9. The CDR3 has 18 residues. Germline-derived CDR1 and CDR2 are SGHNT and YYREEE (reference sequence). The CDR3 DNA sequence: TGTGCCAGCAGCTCGGATATAGCGGGAGGCTACTCCTACAATGAGCAGTTCTTC. This translates into CASSSDIAGGYSYNEQFF.

The chain links TRBV2 to TRBJ2-2; 8 positions agree with TRBD1. The CDR3 spans 15 residues. V lost 7 bases, J lost 7 bases, and 11 bases stayed unmatched. Per the germline V gene, CDR1 is SNHLY and CDR2 is FYNNEI. This chain's CDR3 is CASNAGGGRVGELFF. The CDR3 DNA follows: TGTGCCAGCAACGCAGGGGGCGGTCGTGTCGGGGAGCTGTTTTTT.

This clone turned up a few times. The V gene is TRBV7-9, the J gene TRBJ1-1; 7 bases are a match to TRBD1. The V and J ends lost 5 bases and 0 bases, in that order; junction bases with no gene match: 3. The germline gives CDR1 SEHNR, CDR2 FQNEAQ (reference sequence). CDR3 size: 14 residues. CDR3 bases: TGTGCCAGCAGCCCGGGACAGATGAACACTGAAGCTTTCTTT. Translated, it gives CASSPGQMNTEAFF.

Only one count was recorded for this clone. The chain links TRBV27 to TRBJ1-5; D gene ambiguous. The CDR3 has 13 residues. The V gene lost 3 bases and the J gene lost 0 bases, with 3 bases spanning the gap. Germline V gives CDR1 MNHEY, CDR2 SMNVEV (reference sequence). The CDR3 loop reads CASSFYSNQPQHF. The CDR3 DNA reads as TGTGCCAGCAGTTTTTATAGCAATCAGCCCCAGCATTTT.

The rearrangement uses TRBV5-1 and TRBJ2-3; 13 nucleotides match TRBD2. V shed 0 bases, J shed 5 bases, and the junction held 6 bases outside the gene matches. Germline CDR1 is SGHRS and CDR2 is YFSETQ. CDR3 length: 17 amino acids. CDR3 loop: CASSLGLAGGGGDTQYF. CDR3 nucleotides: TGCGCCAGCAGCTTGGGACTAGCGGGAGGAGGTGGAGATACGCAGTATTTT.

The chain employs TRBV19 and TRBJ1-5; D is uncertain. CDR3 size: 20 residues. Germline lookup yields CDR1 LNHDA and CDR2 SQIVND (reference sequence). Trimming removed 2 bases at V and 0 bases at J, with 23 bases between. CDR3 protein: CASSIMGVGGSKYSNQPQHF. In DNA, the CDR3 is TGTGCCAGTAGTATAATGGGCGTAGGAGGGTCCAAATATAGCAATCAGCCCCAGCATTTT. Based on the CDR3 plus reference TRBV19 and TRBJ1-5, the full variable domain is DGGITQSPKYLFRKEGQNVTLSCEQNLNHDAMYWYRQDPGQGLRLIYYSQIVNDFQKGDIAEGYSVSREKKESFPLTVTSAQKNPTAFYLCASSIMGVGGSKYSNQPQHFGDGTRLSIL.

The rearrangement joins TRBV5-1 to TRBJ2-2; the match to TRBD1 covers 9 bases. Germline CDR1 SGHRS, CDR2 YFSETQ. V shed 4 bases, J shed 4 bases, and the junction held 5 bases outside the gene matches. This CDR3 spans 15 amino acids. DNA for the CDR3: TGCGCCAGCAGCCCAAACAGGGGGCGCACCGGGGAGCTGTTTTTT. It encodes CASSPNRGRTGELFF.

The chain recombines TRBV28 with TRBJ1-1; D may be TRBD1 (5 bases). This CDR3 region has 16 residues. V lost 3 bases and J 5 bases, leaving 19 bases between the germline ends. The germline gives CDR1 MDHEN, CDR2 SYDVKM. CDR3 sequence reads: CASSFYAGTGGTEAFF. Written as DNA, the CDR3 is TGTGCCAGCAGTTTTTACGCAGGGACCGGGGGAACTGAAGCTTTCTTT.

The V call is TRBV6-5, the J call TRBJ1-2, with D hard to call. Trimming removed 8 bases from V and 4 bases from J, with 20 bases in between. The CDR3 contains 15 residues. Germline CDR1 and CDR2: MNHEY and SVGAGI. CDR3 sequence (DNA): TGTGCCAGCCGTCGGGAGGTAGCAGCACTCTATGGCTACACCTTC. This codes for CASRREVAALYGYTF.

The chain joins TRBV10-2 to TRBJ2-2, with 8 nucleotides matching TRBD1. CDR3 length equals 15 residues. The junction had 4 bases not matched to a gene; V was cut back by 6 bases and J by 1 base. Germline loops: CDR1 WSHSY, CDR2 SAAADI. The CDR3 bases are TGCGCCAGCAGCCCTACAGGGGGGAACACCGGGGAGCTGTTTTTT. Its translation is CASSPTGGNTGELFF.

The chain employs TRBV5-8 and TRBJ1-5; no firm D call. The germline CDR1 and CDR2 sequences are SGHTS and YDEGEE. This CDR3 spans 14 amino acids. Trimming pared 0 bases from V and 7 bases from J, leaving 11 bases between. The CDR3 is CASSLGDIAQPQHF. CDR3 sequence (DNA): TGTGCCAGCAGCTTGGGTGACATCGCCCAGCCCCAGCATTTT.

This chain connects TRBV28 to TRBJ2-2; 10 bases line up with TRBD2. Germline CDR1 reads MDHEN; CDR2 reads SYDVKM. The CDR3 length is 15 residues. With 8 bases clipped from V and 4 bases from J, the junction kept 7 bases outside the gene matches. This chain's CDR3 is CASVSGRKLTGELFF. The CDR3 bases are TGTGCCAGCGTTAGCGGGAGGAAACTCACCGGGGAGCTGTTTTTT.

This clone came up a few times. The gene calls are TRBV7-9 and TRBJ1-2; TRBD1 matches 8 bases. The CDR3 spans 14 residues. Germline V gene lookup returns CDR1 SEHNR and CDR2 FQNEAQ (reference sequence). J was trimmed by 7 bases and V by 4 bases; bases with no gene match: 8. The CDR3 reads CASSSSTGGGGYTF. The CDR3 nucleotides are TGTGCCAGCAGCTCGAGCACAGGGGGAGGTGGCTACACCTTC.

The rearrangement joins TRBV11-2 to TRBJ2-2, with 11 bases identical to TRBD2. The CDR3 totals 17 residues. Losses at the gene ends were 3 bases for V and 7 bases for J; bases not matched to a gene: 10. Per the germline V gene, CDR1 is SGHAT and CDR2 is FQNNGV. CDR3 amino acids: CASSFRLAGGEGGELFF. The CDR3, as DNA: TGTGCCAGCAGCTTCCGGCTAGCGGGAGGTGAGGGCGGGGAGCTGTTTTTT. Combining the CDR3 with reference TRBV11-2 and TRBJ2-2 gives the whole variable domain EAGVAQSPRYKIIEKRQSVAFWCNPISGHATLYWYQQILGQGPKLLIQFQNNGVVDDSQLPKDRFSAERLKGVDSTLKIQPAKLEDSAVYLCASSFRLAGGEGGELFFGEGSRLTVL.

The chain recombines TRBV11-3 with TRBJ2-2; no reliable D call. The germline CDR1 and CDR2 sequences are SGHNT and YENEEA. V gave up 0 bases and J gave up 1 base, with 6 bases separating them. This CDR3 is 15 amino acids long. CDR3 loop: CASSLDSVNTGELFF. The CDR3 DNA sequence: TGTGCCAGCAGCTTAGATTCGGTGAACACCGGGGAGCTGTTTTTT.